A selection of T cell receptor beta chains follows, all from one sample in a study of blood T cell repertoires in COVID-19. Profiled with immunoSEQ multiplex PCR; TCRdb holds only in-frame clones, not every one. Of around 72,000 clones listed, 80% to 90% are singletons. Sequenced sample: peripheral blood. These receptors were obtained from a woman between 50 and 59 years old with acute or convalescent COVID-19. Both conserved end residues are part of each CDR3. Fields, in order: V gene, J gene, clone size, D gene, CDR3 protein, CDR3 DNA. A D gene is named only where the DNA matches it firmly. Clone size is given for some rows only: seen once, a few or many times, or a class if the clone is expanded.

TRBV3-1/TRBV3-2	TRBJ1-3	NA	NA	CASSQDGRRSGNTIYF	TGTGCCAGCAGCCAAGATGGGCGTCGCTCTGGAAACACCATATATTTT
TRBV10-1	TRBJ1-2	NA	NA	CASSERGNYGYTF	TGCGCCAGCAGTGAGCGAGGGAACTATGGCTACACCTTC
TRBV5-1	TRBJ1-1	once	NA	CASSILQGMNTEAFF	TGCGCCAGCAGCATCCTACAGGGCATGAACACTGAAGCTTTCTTT
TRBV11-1	TRBJ1-6	once	NA	CASSLKLDSPLHF	TGTGCCAGCAGTCTCAAACTGGATTCACCCCTCCACTTT
TRBV5-6	TRBJ2-1	once	TRBD1	CASSTGVHSYNEQFF	TGTGCCAGCAGCACAGGGGTTCATTCCTACAATGAGCAGTTCTTC
TRBV19	TRBJ1-2	NA	TRBD1	CASSRLTGIYGYTF	TGTGCCAGTAGTAGGTTGACAGGGATATATGGCTACACCTTC
TRBV6-5	TRBJ2-7	NA	TRBD2	CASSYGGGQEQYF	TGTGCCAGCAGTTATGGCGGGGGGCAAGAGCAGTACTTC
TRBV7-9	TRBJ2-1	few	NA	CASSLTYNEQFF	TGTGCCAGCAGCCTTACCTACAATGAGCAGTTCTTC
TRBV4-3	TRBJ2-3	NA	NA	CASSQDTSTDTQYF	TGCGCCAGCAGCCAAGATACAAGCACAGATACGCAGTATTTT
TRBV2	TRBJ1-4	NA	TRBD1	CASSPDRGSEKLFF	TGTGCCAGCAGTCCCGACAGGGGTAGTGAAAAACTGTTTTTT
TRBV4-1	TRBJ2-3	NA	TRBD2	CASSRGLAGSPSTDTQYF	TGCGCCAGCAGCCGGGGACTAGCGGGGAGTCCTAGCACAGATACGCAGTATTTT
TRBV29-1	TRBJ2-3	NA	NA	CSVEGLQSSTDTQYF	TGCAGCGTTGAAGGACTTCAGTCTAGCACAGATACGCAGTATTTT
TRBV5-1	TRBJ2-3	NA	NA	CASSFLPPGRTDTQYF	TGCGCCAGCAGCTTTTTGCCCCCAGGGCGCACAGATACGCAGTATTTT
TRBV11-2	TRBJ1-1	NA	NA	CASSFGRSGTSFF	TGTGCCAGCAGCTTCGGGCGGTCAGGGACATCTTTCTTT
TRBV6-5	TRBJ1-1	NA	TRBD1	CASSIQGRDTEAFF	TGTGCCAGCAGCATACAGGGGCGGGACACTGAAGCTTTCTTT
TRBV5-1	TRBJ2-1	NA	TRBD1	CASSSQGNEQFF	TGCGCCAGCAGCTCACAGGGGAATGAGCAGTTCTTC
TRBV6-1	TRBJ1-5	NA	NA	CASSEWGGSNQPQHF	TGTGCCAGCAGTGAATGGGGCGGTAGCAATCAGCCCCAGCATTTT
TRBV9	TRBJ1-1	NA	NA	CASSVGGILNTEAFF	TGTGCCAGCAGCGTAGGAGGAATCCTGAACACTGAAGCTTTCTTT
TRBV28	TRBJ1-5	NA	NA	CASSSSKRVGQPQHF	TGTGCCAGCAGTTCGTCCAAGCGTGTCGGTCAGCCCCAGCATTTT
TRBV18	TRBJ1-1	NA	NA	CASSTTVLGTEAFF	TGTGCCAGCTCAACGACAGTTTTGGGCACTGAAGCTTTCTTT
TRBV5-1	TRBJ1-4	few	TRBD1	CASSLAGQGSEKLFF	TGCGCCAGCAGCCTCGCCGGACAGGGTTCTGAAAAACTGTTTTTT
TRBV7-3	TRBJ2-7	NA	NA	CASSAGTSIYEQYF	TGTGCCAGCAGCGCCGGGACATCCATATACGAGCAGTACTTC
TRBV2	TRBJ1-1	NA	NA	CASSVGRAGEAFF	TGTGCCAGCAGTGTTGGGAGGGCTGGTGAAGCTTTCTTT
TRBV5-1	TRBJ1-1	NA	NA	CASSLSPQGVPYTEAFF	TGCGCCAGCAGCTTGTCGCCCCAGGGTGTTCCTTACACTGAAGCTTTCTTT
TRBV5-5	TRBJ2-7	NA	TRBD2	CASSGSPSGSLYEQYF	TGTGCCAGCAGCGGCTCGCCTAGCGGGAGTCTCTACGAGCAGTACTTC
TRBV7-8	TRBJ1-1	NA	NA	CASSPENTEAFF	TGTGCCAGCAGCCCAGAGAACACTGAAGCTTTCTTT
TRBV12-5	TRBJ2-1	NA	TRBD2	CASAPERESSHNEQFF	TGTGCTAGTGCCCCAGAGCGGGAGTCCTCCCACAATGAGCAGTTCTTC
TRBV19	TRBJ2-2	NA	TRBD2	CASSLWTSGMGSGELFF	TGTGCCAGTAGTCTATGGACTAGCGGGATGGGCTCCGGGGAGCTGTTTTTT
TRBV2	TRBJ2-1	NA	TRBD2	CASKGLAGGNYNEQFF	TGTGCCAGCAAGGGACTAGCGGGGGGAAACTACAATGAGCAGTTCTTC
TRBV6-5	TRBJ2-1	NA	TRBD1	CASSKTGGSGNEQFF	TGTGCCAGCAGTAAGACAGGGGGCTCAGGGAATGAGCAGTTCTTC
TRBV9	TRBJ1-4	NA	NA	CASSKPGGNEKLFF	TGTGCCAGCAGCAAACCGGGAGGTAATGAAAAACTGTTTTTT
TRBV7-3	TRBJ2-1	NA	NA	CASSLTLASNEQFF	TGTGCCAGCAGCTTAACCCTAGCGTCGAATGAGCAGTTCTTC
TRBV24-1	TRBJ2-1	NA	TRBD2	CATSDSSKRGGANEQFF	TGTGCCACCAGTGATTCTTCCAAGCGGGGGGGGGCGAATGAGCAGTTCTTC
TRBV13	TRBJ2-3	NA	TRBD1	CASSLRTGSTDTQYF	TGTGCCAGCAGCCTCAGGACAGGGAGCACAGATACGCAGTATTTT
TRBV9	TRBJ1-4	NA	NA	CASSPLQGHATNEKLFF	TGTGCCAGCAGCCCTCTACAGGGACACGCAACTAATGAAAAACTGTTTTTT
TRBV7-8	TRBJ1-5	NA	TRBD1	CASTLLGQAIEPQHF	TGTGCCAGCACCCTTCTAGGACAGGCCATAGAGCCCCAGCATTTT
TRBV6-1	TRBJ1-6	NA	NA	CASSDTSYSPLHF	TGTGCCAGCAGTGATACATCGTATTCACCCCTCCACTTT
TRBV6-2/TRBV6-3	TRBJ1-3	NA	TRBD1	CASSHRGSFSGNTIYF	TGTGCCAGCAGTCACAGGGGGTCCTTCTCTGGAAACACCATATATTTT
TRBV12-3/TRBV12-4	TRBJ2-5	NA	TRBD2	CAVGGEETQYF	TGTGCCGTGGGAGGGGAAGAGACCCAGTACTTC